This T cell receptor (beta chain) derives from a study of Ad26.COV2.S vaccination and SARS-CoV-2 variants (dated by TCRdb to the early 2020s). Study-wide context: Vaccine-arm donors came from COV1001, a multicentre, randomized, double-blind, placebo-controlled phase I-IIa trial of Ad26.COV2.S in healthy adults. Participants in the trial were split at random into five groups of five each, receiving low-dose or high-dose Ad26.COV2.S once or twice, or else placebo on both occasions. Ad26.COV2.S was administered intramuscularly at 5 x 10^10 or 1 x 10^11 viral particles, either as a single shot or as two shots given 56 days apart. Investigators did not know the trial group allocation while performing experiments and assessing outcomes. A total of about 30 samples were included in the TCR-sequenced set, comprising 19 Ad26.COV2.S vaccine recipients, 5 placebo recipients and 8 SARS-CoV-2 convalescent individuals. TCRbeta repertoire sequencing served as the tool for gauging how specific and how broad the SARS-CoV-2-reactive T cell receptors were following Ad26.COV2.S vaccination. Study-wide findings and limitations: The study lacked the statistical power to compare responses across vaccine doses or regimens. According to the authors, total T cell responses may have been underestimated by the TCR breadth and depth analyses. After vaccination, substantial breadth of spike-specific CD8+ and CD4+ T cell responses was reported. Compared with placebo recipients, Ad26.COV2.S recipients showed higher spike-specific TCR breadth (P = 0.0014). Comparable non-spike TCR breadth was observed between vaccine and placebo recipients, consistent with only spike being contained in the vaccine.

The germline V gene (reference sequence) gives CDR1 as MNHEY and CDR2 as SMNVEV. CDR3 length: 16 amino acids, cysteine to phenylalanine. CDR3 DNA is the only sequence kept; it has 48 bases, read in frame from the first base. Between the V and J ends, shortened by 2 bases and 4 bases respectively, the junction contains 16 bases. The immunoSEQ Assay was used to sequence TCRbeta CDR3 regions. After extraction, genomic DNA underwent amplification by bias-controlled multiplex PCR, followed by high-throughput sequencing. Processing in the source paper ran as follows. To quantify the absolute abundance of every unique TCRbeta CDR3 region, sequences were collapsed and filtered. Usable DNA was measured by amplifying reference genes present in all nucleated cells, and TCRbeta template counts were normalized to that usable DNA to estimate T cell fraction. Repertoire TCRs were annotated as SARS-CoV-2-specific by exact matching of V gene, CDR3 amino acid sequence and J gene to a known reactive TCR set. The reference SARS-CoV-2 TCR set was obtained from MIRA and was filtered for enrichment in COVID-19-positive ImmuneCODE repertoires, whereby public or cross-reactive TCRs were removed. Using the MIRA antigens, annotated TCRs were further analysed by specific ORF or by position within an ORF. Breadth was defined as annotated unique rearrangements over total unique productive rearrangements; depth was the summed frequency of those rearrangements. Two-sided Wilcoxon rank-sum tests were applied when comparing TCR breadth between groups. TCRdb mirrors the immuneACCESS table, restricted to in-frame sequences. Some clones are absent from its copies; in checked studies, under half trace to an unresolved V gene, and the reason for the others is unknown. Clonal size and the V and J genes are those of that table, whereas D and trimming came from the DNA. Here the sample has hundreds of thousands of clones; around 89% occur a single time. The ten top clones hold approximately 5.9% of the sample.

As regards this clone: The antigen this receptor binds is unknown. No per-base quality is available; no much larger clone lies one base away.

The treatment or condition label, as the study defines it: around 19 received Ad26.COV2.S at low or high dose, single or two shots; several received placebo; per-sample allocation not given. Repertoires of vaccine and placebo recipients were sequenced from samples taken on day 63 after the first injection. Cohort 1b enrolled some 25 adults aged 18-55 years at a single site in Boston, USA, between 29 July and 7 August 2020. As a vaccine, Ad26.COV2.S was a replication-incompetent adenovirus type 26 vector that expressed a prefusion-stabilized SARS-CoV-2 spike protein derived from the original Wuhan strain.

This TCR was sampled from a person between 18 and 59 years old who received the Ad26.COV2.S COVID-19 vaccine or a placebo. The sequencing used peripheral blood, collected in a trial of Ad26.COV2.S vaccine versus placebo. In this chain, TRBV27 is recombined with TRBJ2-3, with TRBD2 tentatively as D gene (5 bases match). The sequenced DNA: TGTGCCAGCAGTTTACTGACTAAAGTCAGACCAGATACGCAGTATTTT. It specifies CASSLLTKVRPDTQYF.